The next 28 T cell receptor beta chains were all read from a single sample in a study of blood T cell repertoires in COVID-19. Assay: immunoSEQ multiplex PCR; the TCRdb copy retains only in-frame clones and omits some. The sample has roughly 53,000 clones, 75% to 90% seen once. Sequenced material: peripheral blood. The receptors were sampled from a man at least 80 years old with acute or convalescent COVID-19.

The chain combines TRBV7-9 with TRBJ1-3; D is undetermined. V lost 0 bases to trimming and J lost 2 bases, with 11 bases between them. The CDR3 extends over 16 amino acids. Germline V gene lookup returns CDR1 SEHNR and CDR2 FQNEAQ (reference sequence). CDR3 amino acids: CASSLASTGTGNTIYF. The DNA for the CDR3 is TGTGCCAGCAGCTTAGCGAGTACGGGGACTGGAAACACCATATATTTT. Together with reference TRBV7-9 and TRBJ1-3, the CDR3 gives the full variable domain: DTGVSQNPRHKITKRGQNVTFRCDPISEHNRLYWYRQTLGQGPEFLTYFQNEAQLEKSRLLSDRFSAERPKGSFSTLEIQRTEQGDSAMYLCASSLASTGTGNTIYFGEGSWLTVV.

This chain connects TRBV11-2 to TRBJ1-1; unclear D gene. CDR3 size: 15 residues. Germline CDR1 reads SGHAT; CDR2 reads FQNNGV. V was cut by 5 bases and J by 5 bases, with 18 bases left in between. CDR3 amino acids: CASSPRWAGSTEAFF. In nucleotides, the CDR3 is TGTGCCAGCAGCCCTAGGTGGGCGGGGAGTACTGAAGCTTTCTTT.

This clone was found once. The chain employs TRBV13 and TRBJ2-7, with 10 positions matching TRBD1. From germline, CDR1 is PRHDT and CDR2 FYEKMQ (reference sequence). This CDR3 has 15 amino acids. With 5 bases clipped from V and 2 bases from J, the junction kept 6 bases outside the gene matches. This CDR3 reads CASSRGGTGAYEQYF. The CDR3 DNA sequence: TGTGCCAGCAGCCGAGGGGGGACAGGGGCCTACGAGCAGTACTTC.

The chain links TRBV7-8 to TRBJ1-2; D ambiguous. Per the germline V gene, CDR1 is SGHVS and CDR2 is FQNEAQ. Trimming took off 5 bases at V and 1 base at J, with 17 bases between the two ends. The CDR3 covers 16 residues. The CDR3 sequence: CASSLTGGSDNYGYTF. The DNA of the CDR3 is TGTGCCAGCAGCCTTACCGGCGGGTCCGATAACTATGGCTACACCTTC.

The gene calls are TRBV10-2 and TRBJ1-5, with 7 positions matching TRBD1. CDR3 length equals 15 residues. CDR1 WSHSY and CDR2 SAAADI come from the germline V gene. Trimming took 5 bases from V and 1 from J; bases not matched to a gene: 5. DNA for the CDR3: TGCGCCAGCAGTACCGACAGGGCCAGCAATCAGCCCCAGCATTTT. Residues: CASSTDRASNQPQHF.

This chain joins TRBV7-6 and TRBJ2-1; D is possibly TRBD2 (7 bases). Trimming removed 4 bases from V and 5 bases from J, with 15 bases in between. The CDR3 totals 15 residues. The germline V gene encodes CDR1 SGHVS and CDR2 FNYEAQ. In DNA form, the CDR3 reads TGTGCCAGCAGCTCCCAGGGGACTAATGACAATGAGCAGTTCTTC. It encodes CASSSQGTNDNEQFF.

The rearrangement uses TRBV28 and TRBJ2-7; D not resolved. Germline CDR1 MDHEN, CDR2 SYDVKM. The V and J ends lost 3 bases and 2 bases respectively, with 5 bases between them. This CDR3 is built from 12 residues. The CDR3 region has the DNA TGTGCCAGCAGTTTGGCAGCCTACGAGCAGTACTTC. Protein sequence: CASSLAAYEQYF.

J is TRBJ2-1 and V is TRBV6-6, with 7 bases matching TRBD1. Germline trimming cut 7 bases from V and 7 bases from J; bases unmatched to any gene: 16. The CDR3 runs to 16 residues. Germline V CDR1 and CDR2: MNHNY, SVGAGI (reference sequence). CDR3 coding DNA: TGTGCCAGCACCAGCCCCTCGGGACAGAGTGCTAATGAGCAGTTCTTC. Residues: CASTSPSGQSANEQFF.

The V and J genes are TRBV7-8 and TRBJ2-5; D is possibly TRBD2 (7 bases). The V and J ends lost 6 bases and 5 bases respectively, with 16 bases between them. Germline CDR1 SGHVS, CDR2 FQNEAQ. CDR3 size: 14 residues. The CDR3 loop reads CASRPPGGLETQYF. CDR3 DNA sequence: TGTGCCAGCAGGCCCCCGGGGGGCCTCGAGACCCAGTACTTC.

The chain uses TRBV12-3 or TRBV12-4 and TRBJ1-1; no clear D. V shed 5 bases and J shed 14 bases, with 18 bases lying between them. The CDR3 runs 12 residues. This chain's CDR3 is CASSLNGVGKFF. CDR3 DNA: TGTGCCAGCAGTCTCAACGGGGTGGGGAAGTTCTTT.

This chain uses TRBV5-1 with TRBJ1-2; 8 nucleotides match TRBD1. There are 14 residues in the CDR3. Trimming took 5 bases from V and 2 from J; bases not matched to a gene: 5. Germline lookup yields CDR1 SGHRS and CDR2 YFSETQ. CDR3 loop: CASRPGQGNYGYTF. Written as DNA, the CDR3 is TGCGCCAGCAGACCCGGACAGGGCAACTATGGCTACACCTTC.

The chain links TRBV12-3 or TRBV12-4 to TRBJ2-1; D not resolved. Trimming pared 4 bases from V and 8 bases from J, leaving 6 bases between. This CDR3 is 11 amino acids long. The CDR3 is CASSSKYEQFF. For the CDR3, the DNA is TGTGCCAGCAGTTCTAAATATGAGCAGTTCTTC.

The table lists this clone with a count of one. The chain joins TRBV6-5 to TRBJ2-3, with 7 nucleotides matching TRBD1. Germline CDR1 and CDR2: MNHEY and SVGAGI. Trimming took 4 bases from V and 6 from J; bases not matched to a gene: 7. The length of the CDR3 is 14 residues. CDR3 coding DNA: TGTGCCAGCAGTTCCCAGACAGGGTTCGATACGCAGTATTTT. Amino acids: CASSSQTGFDTQYF.

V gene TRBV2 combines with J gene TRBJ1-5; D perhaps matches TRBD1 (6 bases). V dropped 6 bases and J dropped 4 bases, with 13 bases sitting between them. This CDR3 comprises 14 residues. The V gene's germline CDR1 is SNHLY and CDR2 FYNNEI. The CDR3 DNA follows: TGTGCCAGCAGCAAAGGACAGACTAATCAGCCCCAGCATTTT. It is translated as CASSKGQTNQPQHF.

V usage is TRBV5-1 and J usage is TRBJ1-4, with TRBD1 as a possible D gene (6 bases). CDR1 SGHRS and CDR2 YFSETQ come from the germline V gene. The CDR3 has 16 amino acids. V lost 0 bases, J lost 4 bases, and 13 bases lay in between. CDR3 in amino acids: CASSLAGRGSNEKLFF. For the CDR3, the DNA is TGCGCCAGCAGCTTGGCGGGAAGGGGGAGTAATGAAAAACTGTTTTTT. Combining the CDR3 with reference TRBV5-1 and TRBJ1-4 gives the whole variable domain KAGVTQTPRYLIKTRGQQVTLSCSPISGHRSVSWYQQTPGQGLQFLFEYFSETQRNKGNFPGRFSGRQFSNSRSEMNVSTLELGDSALYLCASSLAGRGSNEKLFFGSGTQLSVL.

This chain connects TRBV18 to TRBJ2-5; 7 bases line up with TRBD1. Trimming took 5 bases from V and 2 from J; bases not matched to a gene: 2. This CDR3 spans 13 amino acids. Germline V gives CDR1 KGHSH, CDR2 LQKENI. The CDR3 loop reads CASSSGQQETQYF. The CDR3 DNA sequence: TGTGCCAGCTCATCGGGACAGCAAGAGACCCAGTACTTC.

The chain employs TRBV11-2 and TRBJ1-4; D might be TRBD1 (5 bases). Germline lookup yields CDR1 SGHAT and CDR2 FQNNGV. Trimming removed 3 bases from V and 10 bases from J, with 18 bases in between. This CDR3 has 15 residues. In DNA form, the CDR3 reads TGTGCCAGCAGCTTGGACGGCGGAAGGGGTGGAAAACTGTTTTTT. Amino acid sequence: CASSLDGGRGGKLFF.

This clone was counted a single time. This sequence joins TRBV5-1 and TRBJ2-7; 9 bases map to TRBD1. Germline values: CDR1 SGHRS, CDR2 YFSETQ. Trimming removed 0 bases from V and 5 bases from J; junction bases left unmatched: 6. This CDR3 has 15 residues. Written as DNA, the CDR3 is TGCGCCAGCAGCTTGGCCGGGACAGGGATCAACGAGCAGTACTTC. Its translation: CASSLAGTGINEQYF.

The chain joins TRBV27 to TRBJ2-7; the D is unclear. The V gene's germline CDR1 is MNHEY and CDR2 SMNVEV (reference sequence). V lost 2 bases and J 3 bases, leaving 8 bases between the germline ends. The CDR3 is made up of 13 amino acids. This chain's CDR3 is CASSLREDYEQYF. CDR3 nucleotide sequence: TGTGCCAGCAGTTTAAGAGAGGACTACGAGCAGTACTTC.

The CDR3 DNA reads TGTGCCAGCAGCACGACGGGGGGGGCTGAGCCCCAGCATTTT. Translating gives CASSTTGGAEPQHF. The chain joins TRBV21-1 to TRBJ1-5. TRBV21-1 is assigned pseudogene status. The length of the CDR3 is 14 residues.

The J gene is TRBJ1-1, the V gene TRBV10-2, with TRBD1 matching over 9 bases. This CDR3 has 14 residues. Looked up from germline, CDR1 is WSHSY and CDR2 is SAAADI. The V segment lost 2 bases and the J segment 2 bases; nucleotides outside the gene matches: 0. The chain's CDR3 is CASSETGGNTEAFF. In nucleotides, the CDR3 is TGCGCCAGCAGTGAGACAGGGGGCAACACTGAAGCTTTCTTT.

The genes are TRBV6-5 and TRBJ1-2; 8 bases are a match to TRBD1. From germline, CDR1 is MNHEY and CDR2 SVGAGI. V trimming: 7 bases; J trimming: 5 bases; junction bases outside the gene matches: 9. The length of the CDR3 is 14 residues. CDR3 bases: TGTGCCAGCACCTCCGACAGGGGTATATATGGCTACACCTTC. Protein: CASTSDRGIYGYTF.

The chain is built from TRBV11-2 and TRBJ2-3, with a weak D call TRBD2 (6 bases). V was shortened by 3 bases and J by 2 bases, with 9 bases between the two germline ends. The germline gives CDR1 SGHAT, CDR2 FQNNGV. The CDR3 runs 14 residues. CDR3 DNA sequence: TGTGCCAGCAGCTTTACGGGAGTCACAGATACGCAGTATTTT. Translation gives CASSFTGVTDTQYF.

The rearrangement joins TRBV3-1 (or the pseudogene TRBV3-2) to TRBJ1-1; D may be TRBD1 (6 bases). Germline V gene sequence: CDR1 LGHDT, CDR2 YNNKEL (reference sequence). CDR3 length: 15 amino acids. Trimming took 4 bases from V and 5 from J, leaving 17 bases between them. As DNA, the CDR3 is TGTGCCAGCAGCCCCTGGGGGGGGCGCGGGACTGAAGCTTTCTTT. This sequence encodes CASSPWGGRGTEAFF.

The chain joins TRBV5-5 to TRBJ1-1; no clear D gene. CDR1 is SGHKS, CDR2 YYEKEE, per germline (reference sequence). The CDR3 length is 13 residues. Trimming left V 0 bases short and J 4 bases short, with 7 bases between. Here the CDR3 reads CASSLVSGTEAFF. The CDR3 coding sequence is TGTGCCAGCAGCTTGGTGAGTGGCACTGAAGCTTTCTTT.

CDR3 region: CASRRAGPTDTQYF. The CDR3 coding sequence is TGTGCCAGCAGGCGAGCGGGGCCCACAGATACGCAGTATTTT. The genes are TRBV5-4 and TRBJ2-3; 7 bases are shared with TRBD2. Germline trimming cut 5 bases from V and 2 bases from J; bases unmatched to any gene: 5. Germline lookup yields CDR1 SGHNT and CDR2 YYREEE (reference sequence). The CDR3 extends over 14 amino acids.

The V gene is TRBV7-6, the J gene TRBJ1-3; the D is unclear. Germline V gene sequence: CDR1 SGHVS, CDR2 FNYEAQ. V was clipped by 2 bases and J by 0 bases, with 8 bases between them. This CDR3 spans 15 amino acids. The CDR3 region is CASSLTGSSGNTIYF. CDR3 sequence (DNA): TGTGCCAGCAGCTTAACGGGAAGCTCTGGAAACACCATATATTTT.

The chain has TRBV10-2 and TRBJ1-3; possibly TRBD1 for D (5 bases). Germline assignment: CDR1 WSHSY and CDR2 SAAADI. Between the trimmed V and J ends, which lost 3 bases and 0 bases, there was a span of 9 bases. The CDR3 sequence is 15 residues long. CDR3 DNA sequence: TGCGCCAGCAGTGATTCCGACAGCTCTGGAAACACCATATATTTT. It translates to CASSDSDSSGNTIYF.